This T cell receptor beta chain was captured by sequencing in a study of CD8 T cells in Susac syndrome. Susac syndrome patients met recently defined diagnostic criteria for definite or probable disease. CDR1 and CDR2 from the germline V gene are MDHEN and SYDVKM. This CDR3 comprises 15 residues. The V and J ends lost 2 bases and 3 bases respectively, with 14 bases between them. It was with random hexamers that roughly 0.5 to 1 ug RNA was reverse transcribed. Coverage of TCR beta CDR3 amplification by immunoSEQ multiplex PCR extended to 54 Vbeta and 13 Jbeta. TCRdb redid the calling of the immunoSEQ multiplex PCR reads with MiXCR, one entry per CDR3 protein. The table includes approximately 190,000 distinct CDR3 sequences, roughly nine tenths detected once.

The specimen was CD4+ T cells from PBMCs. The J gene is TRBJ2-7, the V gene TRBV28; D may be TRBD1 (7 bases). The clonotype comes from a human donor with Susac syndrome. CDR3 DNA sequence: TGTGCCAGCAGTTTACCGTCCAGGGGGGTCTACGAGCAGTACTTC. The encoded protein is CASSLPSRGVYEQYF.